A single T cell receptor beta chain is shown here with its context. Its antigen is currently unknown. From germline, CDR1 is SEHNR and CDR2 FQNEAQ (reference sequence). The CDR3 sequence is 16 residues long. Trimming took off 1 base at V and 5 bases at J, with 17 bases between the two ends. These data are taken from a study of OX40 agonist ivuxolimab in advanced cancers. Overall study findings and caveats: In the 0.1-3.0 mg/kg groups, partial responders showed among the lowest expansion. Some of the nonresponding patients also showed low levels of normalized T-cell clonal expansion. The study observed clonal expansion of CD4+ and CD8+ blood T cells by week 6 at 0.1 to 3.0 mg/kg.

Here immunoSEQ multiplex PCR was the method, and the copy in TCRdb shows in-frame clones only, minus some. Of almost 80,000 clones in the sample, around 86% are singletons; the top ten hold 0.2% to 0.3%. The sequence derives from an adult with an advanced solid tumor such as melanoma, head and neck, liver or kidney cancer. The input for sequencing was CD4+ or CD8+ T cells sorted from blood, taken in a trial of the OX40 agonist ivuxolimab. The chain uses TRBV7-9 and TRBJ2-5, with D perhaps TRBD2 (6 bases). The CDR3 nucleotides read TGTGCCAGCAGCTTAGGGGGAGGATCGGGGTCGGAGACCCAGTACTTC. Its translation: CASSLGGGSGSETQYF.